The present TCR beta chain was sequenced within a study of blood T cell repertoires in COVID-19. Here immunoSEQ multiplex PCR was the method, and the copy in TCRdb shows in-frame clones only, minus some. The sample has about 70,000 clones, 85% to 90% seen once. After removal of 6 bases from V and 5 bases from J, the junction contained 12 bases not matched to a gene. The CDR3 has 16 residues. From germline, CDR1 is ENHRY and CDR2 SYGVKD. The sample comprised peripheral blood. J is TRBJ2-2 and V is TRBV10-3; 7 bases are shared with TRBD1. The source of this sequence is a man between 65 and 85 years old with active COVID-19. The CDR3 coding sequence is TGTGCCATCAGCCCCAGGGGGAGTACGGGGACCGGGGAGCTGTTTTTT. Translation: CAISPRGSTGTGELFF.